Included here is one T cell receptor beta chain sequence, with context. The sample originates from a study of OX40 agonist ivuxolimab in advanced cancers. The overall study: Patient treatment consisted of intravenous ivuxolimab administration every 2 weeks at 0.01 to 10 mg/kg. Three dose-escalation patients had partial responses: one with hepatocellular carcinoma and two with cutaneous melanoma. Past anti-PD-1, anti-PD-L1 or anti-CTLA-4 therapy was accepted, and 30% to 45% had received some.

The method was immunoSEQ multiplex PCR; TCRdb's version includes in-frame clones alone and lacks a portion of them. The data hold more than 100,000 clones, with more than 80% observed a single time. The length of the CDR3 is 16 residues. The V gene end was trimmed by 0 bases and the J gene end by 6 bases; junction bases not matched to a gene: 7. Germline V gene sequence: CDR1 SGHNT, CDR2 YYREEE (reference sequence). Samples of blood were obtained at baseline, on cycle 4 day 1, and on cycle 7 day 1. The receptor was derived from an adult with an advanced solid tumor such as melanoma, head and neck, liver or kidney cancer. The material was CD4+ or CD8+ T cells sorted from blood, obtained in a trial of the OX40 agonist ivuxolimab. The rearrangement links TRBV5-4 to TRBJ2-2; 8 bases are a match to TRBD2. CDR3 protein: CASSLASGSLPGELFF. CDR3 DNA sequence: TGTGCCAGCAGCTTGGCTAGCGGGTCCCTCCCCGGGGAGCTGTTTTTT.